This paragraph reports one TCR beta chain. As yet, its antigen is unknown. 13 Jbeta primers and 60 Vbeta primers were used for the PCR. Libraries were prepared by immunoSEQ multiplex PCR; TCRdb keeps only in-frame clonotypes and omits some of them. The sample consists of around 150,000 clones, approximately 79% of them appearing once. The length of the CDR3 is 15 residues. V was shortened by 6 bases and J by 4 bases, with 18 bases between the two germline ends. Germline CDR1 KGHSH, CDR2 LQKENI. This sample stems from a study of cytomegalovirus exposure and HLA in healthy donors. The study, taken as a whole, reports: Overall, around 160 TCR beta chains were annotated as cytomegalovirus-associated. TRBV6-2, TRBV6-3 and some other V segments were unresolvable in 87-base-pair reads.

The chain couples TRBV18 to TRBJ2-5; TRBD1 is a possible D gene (7 bases). Sequencing was done on a sample of PBMCs. This TCR came from a man aged 35 to 55 in good health and CMV-seronegative. CDR3 region: CASSLQGGTRETQYF. CDR3 bases: TGTGCCAGCTCTCTCCAGGGGGGAACACGAGAGACCCAGTACTTC.